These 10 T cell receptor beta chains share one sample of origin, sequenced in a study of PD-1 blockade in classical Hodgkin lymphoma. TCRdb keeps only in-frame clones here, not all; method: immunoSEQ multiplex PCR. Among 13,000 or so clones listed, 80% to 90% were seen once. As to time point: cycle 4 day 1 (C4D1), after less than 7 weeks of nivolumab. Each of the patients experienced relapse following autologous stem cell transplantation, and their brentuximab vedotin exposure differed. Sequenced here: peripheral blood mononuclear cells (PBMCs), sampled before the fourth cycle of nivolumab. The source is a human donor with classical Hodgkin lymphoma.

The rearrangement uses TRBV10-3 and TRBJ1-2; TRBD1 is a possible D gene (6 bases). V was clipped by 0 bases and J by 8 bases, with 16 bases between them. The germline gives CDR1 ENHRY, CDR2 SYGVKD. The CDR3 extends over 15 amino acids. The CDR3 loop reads CAISESRTDRVGYTF. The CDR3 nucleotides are TGTGCCATCAGTGAGTCCAGGACAGACCGAGTGGGCTACACCTTC.

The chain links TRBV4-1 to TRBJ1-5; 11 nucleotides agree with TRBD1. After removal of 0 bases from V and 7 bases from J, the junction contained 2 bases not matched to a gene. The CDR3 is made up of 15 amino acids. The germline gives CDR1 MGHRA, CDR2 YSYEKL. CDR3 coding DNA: TGCGCCAGCAGCCAAGATGGACAGGGGGCCCAGCCCCAGCATTTT. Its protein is CASSQDGQGAQPQHF.

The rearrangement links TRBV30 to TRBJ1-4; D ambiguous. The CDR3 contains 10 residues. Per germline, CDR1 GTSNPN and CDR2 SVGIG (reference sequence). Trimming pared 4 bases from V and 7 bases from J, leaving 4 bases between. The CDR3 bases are TGTGCCTGGATGGGTGAAAAACTGTTTTTT. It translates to CAWMGEKLFF. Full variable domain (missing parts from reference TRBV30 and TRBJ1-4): SQTIHQWPATLVQPVGSPLSLECTVEGTSNPNLYWYRQAAGRGLQLLFYSVGIGQISSEVPQNLSASRPQDRQFILSSKKLLLSDSGFYLCAWMGEKLFFGSGTQLSVL.

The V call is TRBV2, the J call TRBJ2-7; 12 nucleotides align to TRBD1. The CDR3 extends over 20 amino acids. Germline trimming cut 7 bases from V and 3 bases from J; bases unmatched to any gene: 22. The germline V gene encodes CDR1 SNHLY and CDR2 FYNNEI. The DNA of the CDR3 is TGTGCCAGCACCCCCGGGGGACAGGGGGCCTCCGGGGGGTACTACTACGAGCAGTACTTC. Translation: CASTPGGQGASGGYYYEQYF.

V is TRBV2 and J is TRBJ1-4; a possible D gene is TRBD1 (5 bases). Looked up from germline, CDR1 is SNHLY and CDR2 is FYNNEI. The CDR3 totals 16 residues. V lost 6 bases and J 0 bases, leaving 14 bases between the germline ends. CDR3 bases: TGTGCCAGCAGATACACACACAGGTCAACTAATGAAAAACTGTTTTTT. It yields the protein CASRYTHRSTNEKLFF.

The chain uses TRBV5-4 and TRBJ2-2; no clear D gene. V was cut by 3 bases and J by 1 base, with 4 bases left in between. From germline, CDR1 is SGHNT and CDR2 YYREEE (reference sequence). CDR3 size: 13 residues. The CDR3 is CASSWRNTGELFF. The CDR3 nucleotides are TGTGCCAGCAGCTGGCGGAACACCGGGGAGCTGTTTTTT. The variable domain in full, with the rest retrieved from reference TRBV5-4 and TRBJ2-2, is ETGVTQSPTHLIKTRGQQVTLRCSSQSGHNTVSWYQQALGQGPQFIFQYYREEENGRGNFPPRFSGLQFPNYSSELNVNALELDDSALYLCASSWRNTGELFFGEGSRLTVL.

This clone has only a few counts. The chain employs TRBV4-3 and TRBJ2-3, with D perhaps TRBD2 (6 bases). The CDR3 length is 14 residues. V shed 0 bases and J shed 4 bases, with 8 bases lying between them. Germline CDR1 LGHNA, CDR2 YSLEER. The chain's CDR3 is CASSQEWGADTQYF. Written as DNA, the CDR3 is TGCGCCAGCAGCCAAGAATGGGGGGCAGATACGCAGTATTTT.

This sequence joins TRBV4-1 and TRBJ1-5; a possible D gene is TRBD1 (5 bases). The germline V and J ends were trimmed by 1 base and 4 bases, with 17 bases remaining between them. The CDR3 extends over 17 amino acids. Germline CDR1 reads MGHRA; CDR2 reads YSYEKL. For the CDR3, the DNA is TGCGCCAGCAGCCAAGGCCTACTCCGACAGACTAATCAGCCCCAGCATTTT. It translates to CASSQGLLRQTNQPQHF.

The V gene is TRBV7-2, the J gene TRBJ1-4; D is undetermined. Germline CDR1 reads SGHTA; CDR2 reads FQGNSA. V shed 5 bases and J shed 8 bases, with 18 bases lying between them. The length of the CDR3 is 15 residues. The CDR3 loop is CASSRTGRQGEKLFF. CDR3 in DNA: TGTGCCAGCAGCCGAACGGGCCGCCAAGGGGAAAAACTGTTTTTT.

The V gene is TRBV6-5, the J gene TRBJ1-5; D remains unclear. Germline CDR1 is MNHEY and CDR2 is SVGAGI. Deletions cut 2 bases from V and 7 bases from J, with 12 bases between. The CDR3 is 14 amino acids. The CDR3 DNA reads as TGTGCCAGCAGTTACAGGCACTCAGGCCAGCCCCAGCATTTT. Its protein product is CASSYRHSGQPQHF.